The T cell receptor (beta chain) under discussion was sequenced for a study of shared clonotypes between healthy human individuals. Findings and caveats of the study: Blood was the sole source, and tissue repertoires probably differ. The authors expected sequencing depth to affect clonotype sharing among donors.

Comments on this clone: As yet, its antigen is unknown.

At the deep level, the assay was run. Data came from immunoSEQ multiplex PCR; TCRdb stores just in-frame clones and leaves some out. The data contain roughly 500,000 clones, around 80% of them singletons. This clonotype was sampled from a woman aged 40-49 years in good health. Some clones in this sample may be carry-over from other donors' samples. The specimen was PBMCs.

For the CDR3, the DNA is TGTGCCTGGAGTAGGCCTAGCCGTGGAGCCAAAAACATTCAGTACTTC. Its translation is CAWSRPSRGAKNIQYF. The V and J genes are TRBV30 and TRBJ2-4; tentatively, D is TRBD2 (5 bases). CDR3 length equals 16 residues. Germline V gene lookup returns CDR1 GTSNPN and CDR2 SVGIG (reference sequence). V gave up 2 bases and J gave up 0 bases, with 14 bases separating them.